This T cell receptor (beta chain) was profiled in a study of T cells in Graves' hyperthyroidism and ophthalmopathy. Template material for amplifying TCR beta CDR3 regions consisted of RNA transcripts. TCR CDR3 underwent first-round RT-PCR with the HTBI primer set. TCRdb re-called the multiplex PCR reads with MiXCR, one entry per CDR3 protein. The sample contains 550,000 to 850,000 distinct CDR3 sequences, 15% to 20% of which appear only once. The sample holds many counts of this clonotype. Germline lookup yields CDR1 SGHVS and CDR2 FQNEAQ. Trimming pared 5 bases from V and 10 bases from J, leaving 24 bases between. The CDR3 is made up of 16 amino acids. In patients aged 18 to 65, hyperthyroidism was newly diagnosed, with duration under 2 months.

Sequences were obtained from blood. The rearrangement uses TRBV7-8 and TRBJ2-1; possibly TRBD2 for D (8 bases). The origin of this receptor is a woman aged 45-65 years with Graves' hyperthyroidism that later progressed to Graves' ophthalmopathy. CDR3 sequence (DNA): TGTGCCAGCAGCCCGGCCGGGGGGGGGACAGATCAAGAGCAGTTCTTC. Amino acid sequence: CASSPAGGGTDQEQFF.